Shown below are 29 T cell receptor beta chains from a single sample sequenced in a study of blood T cells in healthy people across ages. A second PCR, run for roughly 7 to 12 cycles, used a sample-barcoded 5' primer plus a J-beta primer mix. TCRdb reanalysed the 5' RACE reads using MiXCR and keeps one entry per CDR3 protein. The table lists 1.2 million to 1.5 million distinct CDR3 sequences, approximately 42% of them singletons. Source material: blood. All receptors come from a woman between 18 and 29 years old in good health.

This chain uses TRBV20-1 with TRBJ2-1; tentative D call: TRBD2 (5 bases). The CDR3 is 11 amino acids. Germline-derived CDR1 and CDR2 are DFQATT and SNEGSKA (reference sequence). V shed 6 bases and J shed 10 bases, with 13 bases lying between them. The CDR3 region is CSAPDYTEQFF. CDR3 DNA sequence: TGCAGTGCGCCTGACTATACCGAGCAGTTCTTC.

This clonotype was recorded a few times. The chain combines TRBV20-1 with TRBJ2-3, with 13 bases fitting TRBD2. This CDR3 contains 16 residues. V trimming: 6 bases; J trimming: 3 bases; junction bases outside the gene matches: 9. The germline V gene encodes CDR1 DFQATT and CDR2 SNEGSKA (reference sequence). The CDR3 protein is CSAARLAGGGTDTQYF. Here the CDR3 DNA reads TGCAGTGCCGCCCGACTAGCGGGAGGTGGTACAGATACGCAGTATTTT.

The CDR3 sequence is CASSYSRLAGGSNEQFF. CDR3 sequence (DNA): TGTGCCAGCAGTTACTCCCGACTAGCGGGAGGAAGCAATGAGCAGTTCTTC. The chain employs TRBV6-5 and TRBJ2-1; 13 nucleotides match TRBD2. With V trimmed by 0 bases and J by 6 bases, 5 bases remained unmatched. CDR1 and CDR2 (germline): MNHEY, SVGAGI. CDR3 size: 17 residues.

This chain uses TRBV5-1 with TRBJ2-7; 9 bases are a match to TRBD1. The CDR3 consists of 16 residues. Germline V gives CDR1 SGHRS, CDR2 YFSETQ. The trim removed 4 bases at V and 1 base at J, leaving 9 bases unmatched. The CDR3 loop reads CASSEIGTGRSYEQYF. CDR3 coding DNA: TGCGCCAGCAGCGAAATCGGGACAGGGAGATCCTACGAGCAGTACTTC.

This chain links TRBV11-2 with TRBJ2-1; D is unclear. Germline CDR1 is SGHAT and CDR2 is FQNNGV. V was shortened by 0 bases and J by 10 bases, with 7 bases between the two germline ends. This CDR3 has 12 amino acids. The CDR3 sequence is CASSLDGSEQFF. Written as DNA, the CDR3 is TGTGCCAGCAGCTTAGACGGCAGCGAGCAGTTCTTC.

This clonotype has just a few counts. The rearrangement links TRBV4-1 to TRBJ1-2, with D perhaps matching TRBD1 (5 bases). Germline V gene sequence: CDR1 MGHRA, CDR2 YSYEKL. This CDR3 comprises 16 residues. Trimming cost V 4 bases and J 2 bases, with 17 bases left between them. CDR3 residues: CASSRDGAKGNYGYTF. CDR3 coding DNA: TGCGCCAGCAGCCGAGATGGGGCCAAGGGCAACTATGGCTACACCTTC.

This clonotype was counted between two and nine times. This chain joins TRBV5-1 and TRBJ2-1; D is unclear. The CDR3 runs 17 residues. The germline V and J ends were trimmed by 4 bases and 0 bases, with 17 bases remaining between them. The germline gives CDR1 SGHRS, CDR2 YFSETQ. The CDR3 DNA is TGCGCCAGCAGCCTCGATTTGGAGCGAAGCTCCTACAATGAGCAGTTCTTC. Its protein is CASSLDLERSSYNEQFF.

The chain recombines TRBV7-2 with TRBJ2-3; D remains ambiguous. Per the germline V gene, CDR1 is SGHTA and CDR2 is FQGNSA. This CDR3 has 13 amino acids. V was clipped by 8 bases and J by 6 bases, with 15 bases between them. The CDR3 sequence: CASCPFPGDTQYF. CDR3 DNA: TGTGCCAGCTGCCCGTTCCCCGGGGATACGCAGTATTTT.

This clonotype was detected only a few times. This chain uses TRBV5-1 with TRBJ1-2; TRBD1 matches 8 bases. The germline CDR1 and CDR2 sequences are SGHRS and YFSETQ. This CDR3 spans 15 amino acids. Trimming cost V 0 bases and J 6 bases; bases outside gene matches: 7. The CDR3 nucleotides are TGCGCCAGCAGCTTGGAAGGGACAGGATATGATGGCTACACCTTC. Amino acid sequence: CASSLEGTGYDGYTF.

This clonotype was detected only a few times. The rearrangement joins TRBV7-9 to TRBJ2-5; a possible D gene is TRBD2 (5 bases). The germline V gene has CDR1 SEHNR and CDR2 FQNEAQ (reference sequence). The V end lost 4 bases, the J end lost 2 bases, and 11 bases lay between the germline ends. The CDR3 has 14 amino acids. The CDR3 protein is CASSWFGGQETQYF. The CDR3 DNA follows: TGTGCCAGCAGCTGGTTCGGAGGACAAGAGACCCAGTACTTC.

This rearrangement joins TRBV7-9 to TRBJ2-1; D possibly matches TRBD1 or TRBD2 (5 bases each). V was clipped by 2 bases and J by 5 bases, with 22 bases between them. This CDR3 has 18 amino acids. Germline CDR1 is SEHNR and CDR2 is FQNEAQ (reference sequence). CDR3 region: CASSLRSGGSAIHNEQFF. CDR3 sequence (DNA): TGTGCCAGCAGCTTAAGGAGTGGGGGTTCGGCCATCCACAATGAGCAGTTCTTC.

This clonotype came up once. V and J are TRBV20-1 and TRBJ2-4, with 8 bases fitting TRBD2. The DNA end favors TRBJ2-7, so the J call may be wrong. The length of the CDR3 is 16 residues. Germline assignment: CDR1 DFQATT and CDR2 SNEGSKA (reference sequence). The CDR3 region is CSARDPASGPLYEQYF. The DNA of the CDR3 is TGCAGTGCTAGAGACCCTGCTAGCGGGCCTTTGTACGAGCAGTACTTC.

This clonotype turned up a few times. The chain employs TRBV20-1 and TRBJ1-1; D unclear. V was cut by 0 bases and J by 1 base, with 9 bases left in between. The CDR3 is made up of 14 amino acids. CDR1 and CDR2 (germline): DFQATT, SNEGSKA (reference sequence). The CDR3 DNA reads TGCAGTGCTAGAGATCCGTCAGGGAACACTGAAGCTTTCTTT. The encoded protein is CSARDPSGNTEAFF.

The chain uses TRBV4-1 and TRBJ1-2; 9 bases line up with TRBD1. Trimming removed 2 bases from V and 6 bases from J; junction bases left unmatched: 7. Germline assignment: CDR1 MGHRA and CDR2 YSYEKL. The CDR3 is 15 amino acids. CDR3 in DNA: TGCGCCAGCAGCCAAACTCTGACAGGGGGACATGGCTACACCTTC. This sequence encodes CASSQTLTGGHGYTF.

This chain connects TRBV5-5 to TRBJ1-5, with 7 bases identical to TRBD1. The CDR3 spans 15 residues. V lost 4 bases to trimming and J lost 2 bases; unmatched junction nucleotides: 6. Germline CDR1 is SGHKS and CDR2 is YYEKEE (reference sequence). CDR3 amino acids: CASSLTGYGNQPQHF. CDR3 sequence (DNA): TGTGCCAGCAGCCTGACAGGGTATGGCAATCAGCCCCAGCATTTT. Drawing the rest from reference TRBV5-5 and TRBJ1-5, the complete variable domain is DAGVTQSPTHLIKTRGQQVTLRCSPISGHKSVSWYQQVLGQGPQFIFQYYEKEERGRGNFPDRFSARQFPNYSSELNVNALLLGDSALYLCASSLTGYGNQPQHFGDGTRLSIL.

The chain joins TRBV6-2 or TRBV6-3 to TRBJ2-7; tentatively, D is TRBD1 (6 bases). Germline-derived CDR1 and CDR2 are MNHEY and SVGEGT. This CDR3 spans 14 amino acids. The ends were cut back, 6 bases at V and 3 bases at J, with 15 bases in the middle. DNA for the CDR3: TGTGCCAGCAGGGCTGAACAGGGAAGCTACGAGCAGTACTTC. It yields the protein CASRAEQGSYEQYF.

V usage is TRBV3-1 and J usage is TRBJ2-7; tentatively, D is TRBD1 or TRBD2 (5 bases each). The V gene's germline CDR1 is LGHDT and CDR2 YNNKEL (reference sequence). The CDR3 has 14 amino acids. The V gene lost 7 bases and the J gene lost 0 bases, with 13 bases spanning the gap. The CDR3 reads CASTERGNSYEQYF. As DNA, the CDR3 is TGTGCCAGCACCGAACGGGGCAACTCCTACGAGCAGTACTTC.

The chain employs TRBV5-1 and TRBJ1-2; D perhaps matches TRBD1 (6 bases). This CDR3 is 14 amino acids long. V was shortened by 3 bases and J by 3 bases, with 12 bases between the two germline ends. Per the germline V gene, CDR1 is SGHRS and CDR2 is YFSETQ. The CDR3 DNA reads TGCGCCAGCAGCTCGGGGGGCCAAGACTATGGCTACACCTTC. It translates to CASSSGGQDYGYTF.

The rearrangement uses TRBV4-1 and TRBJ2-3, with D perhaps TRBD1 (6 bases). The CDR3 spans 15 residues. Germline-derived CDR1 and CDR2 are MGHRA and YSYEKL. The germline V and J ends were trimmed by 5 bases and 2 bases, with 14 bases remaining between them. Written as DNA, the CDR3 is TGCGCCAGCAGCGACTACAGGGTCTCCACAGATACGCAGTATTTT. This encodes CASSDYRVSTDTQYF.

On this clonotype itself: Compared with germline, one end of the junction differs, possibly owing to a read error. The CDR3 loop is CSARDLAGGPYNGQFF. The DNA for the CDR3 is TGCAGTGCTAGAGATCTGGCGGGAGGGCCCTACAATGGGCAGTTCTTC. The chain uses TRBV20-1 and TRBJ2-1; 9 bases align to TRBD2. The germline CDR1 and CDR2 sequences are DFQATT and SNEGSKA (reference sequence). The CDR3 extends over 16 amino acids.

J is TRBJ1-2 and V is TRBV20-1; D is ambiguous. The CDR3 has 11 residues. The germline gives CDR1 DFQATT, CDR2 SNEGSKA (reference sequence). Trimming removed 4 bases at V and 3 bases at J, with 6 bases between. The DNA of the CDR3 is TGCAGTGCTATCGCCCACTATGGCTACACCTTC. It is translated as CSAIAHYGYTF.

This clonotype has a handful of counts. The chain recombines TRBV10-3 with TRBJ1-1; no firm D call. Trimming took 4 bases from V and 4 from J, leaving 10 bases between them. The CDR3 has 13 residues. Germline-derived CDR1 and CDR2 are ENHRY and SYGVKD. The CDR3 DNA reads TGTGCCATCAGTGGGCTGGGGATCACTGAAGCTTTCTTT. It codes for CAISGLGITEAFF.

This chain uses TRBV10-3 with TRBJ1-1; 7 bases line up with TRBD1. The trim removed 4 bases at V and 4 bases at J, leaving 9 bases unmatched. The CDR3 covers 15 residues. Germline assignment: CDR1 ENHRY and CDR2 SYGVKD. CDR3 loop: CAISAQERQGTEAFF. CDR3 nucleotide sequence: TGTGCCATCAGTGCCCAAGAAAGACAGGGCACTGAAGCTTTCTTT.

This clonotype has only a few counts. This chain joins TRBV2 and TRBJ1-2; D gene ambiguous. The CDR3 spans 13 residues. Trimming removed 4 bases at V and 8 bases at J, with 14 bases between. Germline V gene sequence: CDR1 SNHLY, CDR2 FYNNEI. DNA of the CDR3: TGTGCCAGCAGTGCAGCATTAGGCGGGGGCTACACCTTC. Translated: CASSAALGGGYTF.

This rearrangement joins TRBV20-1 to TRBJ1-6; D perhaps matches TRBD1 (5 bases). The CDR3 loop spans 16 amino acids. The V end lost 1 base, the J end lost 7 bases, and 17 bases lay between the germline ends. The V gene's germline CDR1 is DFQATT and CDR2 SNEGSKA (reference sequence). The DNA for the CDR3 is TGCAGTGCTAGAGGTAACGTGGCAGGGTCGAATTCACCCCTCCACTTT. Translated, it gives CSARGNVAGSNSPLHF.

In this sample, this clonotype turned up many times. The chain carries TRBV3-1 and TRBJ1-2; no clear D gene. This CDR3 is built from 11 residues. The V end lost 4 bases, the J end lost 5 bases, and 5 bases lay between the germline ends. CDR1 and CDR2 (germline): LGHDT, YNNKEL (reference sequence). CDR3 nucleotides: TGTGCCAGCAGCCGCTCATATGGCTACACCTTC. Residues: CASSRSYGYTF.

The chain has TRBV12-3 or TRBV12-4 and TRBJ2-3; weak D call: TRBD1 (5 bases). CDR3 length equals 13 residues. V lost 7 bases to trimming and J lost 6 bases, with 14 bases between them. The CDR3 DNA reads as TGTGCCAGCAATATTGACAGATTGGATACGCAGTATTTT. Protein: CASNIDRLDTQYF.

V gene TRBV30 combines with J gene TRBJ2-1; D may be TRBD1 (5 bases). The CDR3 is 14 amino acids. The germline CDR1 and CDR2 sequences are GTSNPN and SVGIG (reference sequence). Trimming removed 0 bases from V and 3 bases from J, with 9 bases in between. The DNA for the CDR3 is TGTGCCTGGAGTGTAGGGGTAAACTACAATGAGCAGTTCTTC. It translates to CAWSVGVNYNEQFF.

J is TRBJ2-1 and V is TRBV4-1, with a possible D match to TRBD2 (6 bases). The end of the DNA aligns better with TRBJ2-7, so the J call may be wrong. The CDR3 totals 19 residues. Germline V lookup: CDR1 MGHRA, CDR2 YSYEKL. CDR3 sequence: CASSQEEWREGRSYNEQYF. Here the CDR3 DNA reads TGCGCCAGCAGCCAAGAAGAGTGGCGGGAAGGCCGCTCCTACAATGAGCAGTACTTC.